This is a list of T cell receptor beta chains from one sample in a study of blood T cell repertoires in COVID-19. Profiling relied on immunoSEQ multiplex PCR, and the TCRdb table lists in-frame clones only, not all of them. Of 280,000 or so clones in the sample, around 88% were seen once. Sequences were obtained from peripheral blood. The receptor set was obtained from a woman aged 25 to 39 who had recovered from COVID-19. The CDR3 runs from the conserved cysteine through the conserved F or W. Each record gives: clone size, V gene, D gene, J gene, CDR3 protein, CDR3 DNA. A D gene is named only where the DNA matches it firmly. Only some rows state a clone size, as once, few, many or a class for expanded clones.

few	TRBV7-2	NA	TRBJ1-6	CASSLERAGISYNSPLHF	TGTGCCAGCAGCTTAGAGCGTGCTGGAATCTCCTATAATTCACCCCTCCACTTT
NA	TRBV29-1	TRBD1	TRBJ1-1	CSVEGIRDSGTEAFF	TGCAGCGTTGAAGGGATCCGGGACAGTGGAACTGAAGCTTTCTTT
once	TRBV7-9	TRBD1	TRBJ1-1	CASSLAGGGWTEAFF	TGTGCCAGCAGCTTAGCAGGGGGCGGTTGGACTGAAGCTTTCTTT
NA	TRBV18	NA	TRBJ1-5	CASSPLARQDNQPQHF	TGTGCCAGCTCACCATTGGCACGACAGGACAATCAGCCCCAGCATTTT
once	TRBV7-2	NA	TRBJ2-3	CASSLLSGTDTQYF	TGTGCCAGCAGCTTACTTAGCGGCACAGATACGCAGTATTTT
NA	TRBV6-1	NA	TRBJ1-3	CASSEVGVGGNTIYF	TGTGCCAGCAGTGAAGTAGGAGTAGGTGGAAACACCATATATTTT
NA	TRBV27	NA	TRBJ1-1	CASSSRLGYGTEAFF	TGTGCCAGCAGTTCTAGGCTCGGTTACGGCACTGAAGCTTTCTTT
once	TRBV7-9	TRBD1	TRBJ1-4	CASSLAADRGNEKLFF	TGTGCCAGCAGCTTAGCGGCGGACAGGGGAAATGAAAAACTGTTTTTT
once	TRBV9	NA	TRBJ2-1	CASSSVGSYNEQFF	TGTGCCAGCAGCTCAGTGGGGAGTTACAATGAGCAGTTCTTC
NA	TRBV6-5	NA	TRBJ2-2	CASSYGGYTGELFF	TGTGCCAGCAGTTACGGGGGGTACACCGGGGAGCTGTTTTTT
NA	TRBV28	NA	TRBJ2-7	CASSIQGYEQYF	TGTGCCAGCAGTATACAGGGTTACGAGCAGTACTTC
NA	TRBV28	NA	TRBJ2-7	CASSRDPFKAYEQYF	TGTGCCAGCAGTAGAGATCCTTTTAAAGCCTACGAGCAGTACTTC
NA	TRBV30	NA	TRBJ2-7	CAWSQGGSSYEQYF	TGTGCCTGGAGTCAGGGAGGAAGCTCCTACGAGCAGTACTTC
once	TRBV4-1	TRBD2	TRBJ2-1	CASSGGLAGSYNEQFF	TGCGCCAGCAGCGGGGGACTAGCGGGCTCCTACAATGAGCAGTTCTTC
few	TRBV19	TRBD2	TRBJ2-1	CASSPQTSGYEQFF	TGTGCCAGTAGTCCTCAGACTAGCGGATATGAGCAGTTCTTC
NA	TRBV5-1	NA	TRBJ1-1	CASSLVGRLNTEAFF	TGCGCCAGCAGTCTGGTGGGCAGGTTGAACACTGAAGCTTTCTTT
NA	TRBV9	NA	TRBJ1-1	CASSFLSGNTEAFF	TGTGCCAGCAGCTTTTTATCGGGGAACACTGAAGCTTTCTTT
NA	TRBV18	TRBD1	TRBJ2-7	CASSPPDRTTYEQYF	TGTGCCAGCTCACCACCGGACAGGACCACCTACGAGCAGTACTTC
NA	TRBV30	TRBD2	TRBJ2-3	CAIRGGGTDTQYF	TGTGCCATTCGCGGGGGGGGCACAGATACGCAGTATTTT
NA	TRBV4-1	TRBD1	TRBJ1-6	CASSQDMTGSSYNSPLHF	TGCGCCAGCAGCCAAGATATGACAGGGAGCTCCTATAATTCACCCCTCCACTTT
NA	TRBV27	TRBD2	TRBJ2-1	CASSFRPSAGSYNEQFF	TGTGCCAGCAGTTTCCGCCCCTCAGCGGGGAGCTACAATGAGCAGTTCTTC
NA	TRBV29-1	TRBD2	TRBJ2-1	CSVEGGGGPTVFF	TGCAGCGTTGAAGGGGGCGGGGGGCCCACCGTGTTCTTC
NA	TRBV9	TRBD2	TRBJ2-2	CASSVYGGLSPGELFF	TGTGCCAGCAGCGTATACGGGGGGTTATCACCCGGGGAGCTGTTTTTT
NA	TRBV3-1/TRBV3-2	NA	TRBJ2-5	CASSSQGEETQYF	TGTGCCAGCAGCTCACAGGGAGAAGAGACCCAGTACTTC
NA	TRBV6-1	TRBD1	TRBJ2-7	CASSEAAWTGAYEQYF	TGTGCCAGCAGTGAAGCGGCCTGGACAGGTGCCTACGAGCAGTACTTC
NA	TRBV6-1	TRBD1	TRBJ2-7	CASSERQGGRNEQYF	TGTGCCAGCAGTGAAAGACAGGGGGGGAGAAACGAGCAGTACTTC
NA	TRBV6-5	TRBD1	TRBJ2-5	CASRPSGTGVETQYF	TGTGCCAGCAGACCTTCCGGGACAGGGGTCGAGACCCAGTACTTC
NA	TRBV20-1	NA	TRBJ1-3	CSASLNYYSGNTIYF	TGCAGTGCAAGTTTAAATTACTACTCTGGAAACACCATATATTTT
NA	TRBV28	NA	TRBJ2-2	CASTLPTKGVYAGELFF	TGTGCCAGCACCCTCCCCACAAAGGGGGTTTATGCCGGGGAGCTGTTTTTT
NA	TRBV5-6	NA	TRBJ2-7	CASSLVTGISYEQYF	TGTGCCAGCAGCTTAGTCACAGGCATTTCCTACGAGCAGTACTTC
few	TRBV9	TRBD2	TRBJ2-1	CASSVAGGGAGGTDNEQFF	TGTGCCAGCAGCGTAGCTGGAGGGGGAGCGGGGGGCACAGACAATGAGCAGTTCTTC
once	TRBV7-2	TRBD2	TRBJ2-5	CASSLSAGVPQYF	TGTGCCAGCAGCTTATCTGCGGGGGTACCCCAGTACTTC
NA	TRBV6-2/TRBV6-3	TRBD1	TRBJ1-6	CASSWTGGGSPLHF	TGTGCCAGCAGCTGGACAGGGGGCGGGTCACCCCTCCACTTT
NA	TRBV12-5	TRBD1	TRBJ1-5	CASGLVGTEYSNQPQHF	TGTGCTAGTGGTTTGGTAGGGACAGAATATAGCAATCAGCCCCAGCATTTT
NA	TRBV2	TRBD2	TRBJ2-3	CASNRASGNTDTQYF	TGTGCCAGCAATAGGGCTAGCGGCAACACAGATACGCAGTATTTT
NA	TRBV4-3	TRBD1	TRBJ1-1	CASSQSRDRNEAFF	TGCGCCAGCAGCCAATCCCGGGACAGAAATGAAGCTTTCTTT
NA	TRBV20-1	NA	TRBJ1-4	CSASPRGADEKLFF	TGCAGTGCTAGTCCGCGGGGGGCAGATGAAAAACTGTTTTTT
once	TRBV5-6	NA	TRBJ1-1	CASSFLRGLPDTEAFF	TGTGCCAGCAGCTTTCTTCGAGGGCTACCGGACACTGAAGCTTTCTTT
NA	TRBV18	NA	TRBJ1-1	CASSPRTITEAFF	TGTGCCAGCTCACCAAGAACAATTACTGAAGCTTTCTTT
once	TRBV7-2	NA	TRBJ2-7	CASSLGQAPAAYEQYF	TGTGCCAGCAGCCTGGGGCAAGCCCCGGCGGCCTACGAGCAGTACTTC
NA	TRBV10-3	NA	TRBJ2-7	CAISESNSYEQYF	TGTGCCATCAGTGAGTCCAACTCCTACGAGCAGTACTTC
few	TRBV4-3	TRBD2	TRBJ2-3	CASSLSTSGGVDTQYF	TGCGCCAGCAGCCTATCGACTAGCGGGGGGGTAGATACGCAGTATTTT
NA	TRBV12-3/TRBV12-4	NA	TRBJ1-1	CASSSDTNTEAFF	TGTGCCAGCAGTTCTGACACGAACACTGAAGCTTTCTTT
NA	TRBV7-6	NA	TRBJ2-7	CASSLGPRDQHEQYF	TGTGCCAGCAGCTTAGGCCCGCGGGATCAGCACGAGCAGTACTTC
NA	TRBV28	TRBD1	TRBJ1-1	CASSTDRGNTEAFF	TGTGCCAGCAGTACGGACAGGGGGAACACTGAAGCTTTCTTT
once	TRBV7-9	NA	TRBJ2-5	CASSLALGETQYF	TGTGCCAGCAGCTTAGCGCTCGGGGAGACCCAGTACTTC
NA	TRBV5-1	TRBD2	TRBJ2-7	CASSLKTSGGEQYF	TGCGCCAGCAGCTTGAAGACTAGCGGGGGCGAGCAGTACTTC
NA	TRBV19	TRBD2	TRBJ2-1	CASSIQIRGGHNEQFF	TGTGCCAGTAGTATACAAATTCGGGGGGGGCACAATGAGCAGTTCTTC
once	TRBV12-5	TRBD1	TRBJ2-1	CASGLPTGTGVFSYNEQFF	TGTGCTAGTGGTTTGCCGACCGGGACAGGGGTCTTCTCCTACAATGAGCAGTTCTTC